Listed below are T cell receptor beta chains from one sample, sequenced in a study of T cell repertoires in cytomegalovirus infection. Using its own MiXCR run on the reads, TCRdb lists one record per CDR3 protein. The data show some 270,000 distinct CDR3 sequences, about 18% seen once. The sample taken for sequencing was CD8+ T cells from PBMCs. The receptors originated from a human donor in good health (CMV status not recorded). Some clones in this sample may be carry-over from other donors' samples. Both conserved end residues are part of each CDR3. D genes are given only for firm matches. Size is stated for part of the rows, as once, few or many counts, or as a class when the clone is expanded.

TGTGCCACCAGCAGACCCGGGGATCAGCCCCAGCATTTT	CATSRPGDQPQHF	NA	NA	TRBV15	TRBJ1-5
TGCAGTGCTAGAGATTTGGAGGGACCCCCAGATACGCAGTATTTT	CSARDLEGPPDTQYF	NA	NA	TRBV20-1	TRBJ2-3
TGTGCCAGCAGTGAATCCGAGGACGGCTCTGGGGCCAACGTCCTGACTTTC	CASSESEDGSGANVLTF	NA	NA	TRBV2	TRBJ2-6
TGCAGTGCTAGAGATTCCGTGGCAGTAAACTATGGCTACACCTTC	CSARDSVAVNYGYTF	NA	NA	TRBV20-1	TRBJ1-2
TGTGCCAGCAGGAGGACTAGCGGGGGGCCCAGCTCCTACAATGAGCAGTTCTTC	CASRRTSGGPSSYNEQFF	NA	TRBD2	TRBV7-6	TRBJ2-1
TGTGCCAGCAGCTTACCTAGCGGGCAAGAGACCCAGTACTTC	CASSLPSGQETQYF	many	TRBD2	TRBV7-6	TRBJ2-5
TGTGCCAGCAGTCTTCTGGGAACCGGGGAGCTGTTTTTT	CASSLLGTGELFF	many	NA	TRBV7-9	TRBJ2-2
TGTGCCAGCAGTTACTCGGGGTATAGCAATCAGCCCCAGCATTTT	CASSYSGYSNQPQHF	NA	NA	TRBV6-5	TRBJ1-5
TGTGCCAGTAGCCAAGGTGGAGGGTTTTGGTACGAGCAGTACTTC	CASSQGGGFWYEQYF	NA	NA	TRBV19	TRBJ2-7
TGTGCCAGCAGCTTAGGCGGGGGCCCATACAATGAGCAGTTCTTC	CASSLGGGPYNEQFF	many	NA	TRBV27	TRBJ2-1
TGTGCCAGCAGTTCCCGGGACAGGGTTGAAATAGACACTGAAGCTTTCTTT	CASSSRDRVEIDTEAFF	NA	TRBD1	TRBV28	TRBJ1-1
TGTGCCAGCAGCTCGCGGGGGGGCAATGAGCAGTTCTTC	CASSSRGGNEQFF	many	TRBD2	TRBV7-6	TRBJ2-1
TGTGCCAGCAGCTTAGTTCTTCGCGGTTTAGAGGACCAGCCCCAGCATTTT	CASSLVLRGLEDQPQHF	many	NA	TRBV7-8	TRBJ1-5
TGTGCCAGTAGTATTCAGGGGACCTCCTACGAGCAGTACTTC	CASSIQGTSYEQYF	NA	NA	TRBV19	TRBJ2-7
TGTGCCAGCAGTTATCAGGCTGTACCAAACAATGAGCAGTTCTTC	CASSYQAVPNNEQFF	few	NA	TRBV6-6	TRBJ2-1
TGCAGTGCTCTACAGGAGGGGTCCTACAATGAGCAGTTCTTC	CSALQEGSYNEQFF	NA	NA	TRBV20-1	TRBJ2-1
TGTGCCAGCAGCACCGGGACTAGCCTCTTGGGGGAGCTGTTTTTT	CASSTGTSLLGELFF	few	TRBD2	TRBV5-6	TRBJ2-2
TGTGCCAGCAGCTTTCCCGGGACTATCCAAGAGACCCAGTACTTC	CASSFPGTIQETQYF	many	TRBD2	TRBV7-9	TRBJ2-5
TGTGCCAGCAGCTTAGTTGCGGCCCCAGGGGGTTACGAGCAGTACTTC	CASSLVAAPGGYEQYF	NA	TRBD1	TRBV7-6	TRBJ2-7
TGCAGTGCTAGAGATTTCACTAGCGGGGGCTCCCCGGAGACCCAGTACTTC	CSARDFTSGGSPETQYF	NA	TRBD2	TRBV20-1	TRBJ2-5
TGTGCCAGCAGTTTGGGTGCGTCTGGAAACACCATATATTTT	CASSLGASGNTIYF	many	NA	TRBV28	TRBJ1-3
TGTGCCAGCAGTTTAAGGGGTCGTGGCGTACGGACAGGGGATGGGGAGACCCAGTACTTC	CASSLRGRGVRTGDGETQYF	NA	TRBD1	TRBV27	TRBJ2-5
TGTGCTAGCAGCTTACGTGGGGGAGCCCCGGAGACCCAGTACTTC	CASSLRGGAPETQYF	NA	NA	TRBV7-7	TRBJ2-5
TGTGCCAGCGAAGGCAGTAGCTCCTACAATGAGCAGTTCTTC	CASEGSSSYNEQFF	NA	NA	TRBV5-5	TRBJ2-1
TGCAGTGCTAGGGGCGGCAATCTCCGTAATGAGCAGTTCTTC	CSARGGNLRNEQFF	few	NA	TRBV20-1	TRBJ2-1
TGTGCCAGCAGCTTGGGGCAGGGAGCTGGGGCCAACGTCCTGACTTTC	CASSLGQGAGANVLTF	few	NA	TRBV7-9	TRBJ2-6
TGTGCCAGCAGCCGACCATCCCTTAGCGGTGATACGCAGTATTTT	CASSRPSLSGDTQYF	few	NA	TRBV7-9	TRBJ2-3
TGTGCCAGCAGTCCATTACAGGGCGACTACGAGCAGTACTTC	CASSPLQGDYEQYF	NA	NA	TRBV6-8	TRBJ2-7
TGTGCCAGCAGCTCCCGGTCCCGACGCCCCTACAATGAGCAGTTCTTC	CASSSRSRRPYNEQFF	many	NA	TRBV7-2	TRBJ2-1
TGCAGTGCGAAAAAAACTGCCGACTCCTACAATGAGCAGTTCTTC	CSAKKTADSYNEQFF	few	NA	TRBV20-1	TRBJ2-1
TGTGCCAGTCGGACAGTTAGCACAGATACGCAGTATTTT	CASRTVSTDTQYF	few	NA	TRBV19	TRBJ2-3
TGTGCCAGCAGCCAACCCGGGGCGTACGAGCAGTACTTC	CASSQPGAYEQYF	NA	NA	TRBV3-1	TRBJ2-7
TGTGCCAACCGGGGCTTCACGGACACTGAAGCTTTCTTT	CANRGFTDTEAFF	few	NA	TRBV6-1	TRBJ1-1
TGTGCCATCAGTTTCCCCCCGGACAGGGGGTTTAGGGCAGATACGCAGTATTTT	CAISFPPDRGFRADTQYF	NA	TRBD1	TRBV28	TRBJ2-3
TGTGCCAGCAGTTTCCTCCCCGGCTGGAGCTCCTACGAGCAGTACTTC	CASSFLPGWSSYEQYF	NA	NA	TRBV28	TRBJ2-7
TGTGCCAGCAGCCCGCGGACAGGGCCAGGAAACACCATATATTTT	CASSPRTGPGNTIYF	many	TRBD1	TRBV14	TRBJ1-3
TGTGCCAGCAGCGTTCCCGGGACCCCCTACGCGGAACTGTTTTTT	CASSVPGTPYAELFF	many	NA	TRBV11-2	TRBJ1-4
TGTGCCAGCAGCCCATTGCAGGGGAGTAAATACTACGAGCAGTACTTC	CASSPLQGSKYYEQYF	few	NA	TRBV28	TRBJ2-7
TGTGCCAGCAGACCGGACAGGGGGTCGAGGAACACTGAAGCTTTCTTT	CASRPDRGSRNTEAFF	many	TRBD1	TRBV7-4	TRBJ1-1
TGTGCCAGCAGTCACGGGGTCCTTAGCAAAAACATTCAGTACTTC	CASSHGVLSKNIQYF	few	NA	TRBV12-3/TRBV12-4	TRBJ2-4
TGCAGCGTCCCGGGGCTAGCGGATACGCAGTATTTT	CSVPGLADTQYF	NA	NA	TRBV29-1	TRBJ2-3
TGTGCCAGCACCGGACTGTCCGGGACCCAGTACTTC	CASTGLSGTQYF	NA	NA	TRBV5-6	TRBJ2-5
TGTGCCAGCAGCTTAGTGGGGAGTCTGGGGGTATCTGAAGCTTTCTTT	CASSLVGSLGVSEAFF	many	NA	TRBV7-8	TRBJ1-1
TGTGCCATCAGTGAGGGGGTAGCGGGGGACCCTAGCACAGATACGCAGTATTTT	CAISEGVAGDPSTDTQYF	NA	TRBD2	TRBV10-3	TRBJ2-3
TGTGCCAGCTGGGGGGGTAGCGGGGGCAATGAGCAGTTCTTC	CASWGGSGGNEQFF	NA	TRBD2	TRBV6-1	TRBJ2-1
TGTGCCATCAGTGACCCATCTTCTTGGGAGACCCAGTACTTC	CAISDPSSWETQYF	few	NA	TRBV10-3	TRBJ2-5
TGTGCCAGCAGTGGGGGCTTGGGAGGCTTTGGCTCCTACAATGAGCAGTTCTTC	CASSGGLGGFGSYNEQFF	NA	NA	TRBV2	TRBJ2-1
TGTGCCAGCAGCTGGACAGAACACTCTGGAAACACCATATATTTT	CASSWTEHSGNTIYF	few	NA	TRBV7-9	TRBJ1-3
TGCGCCAGCAGTCCAGGGGGCAACACCGGGGAGCTGTTTTTT	CASSPGGNTGELFF	many	TRBD1	TRBV4-1	TRBJ2-2
TGTGCCAGCGGTTCCACGAATGAGCAGTTCTTC	CASGSTNEQFF	NA	NA	TRBV6-2/TRBV6-3	TRBJ2-1